This T cell receptor beta chain was captured in a study of technical replicates of blood from several donors. Repertoires were generated with immunoSEQ multiplex PCR, while TCRdb's copy carries only in-frame clones and drops some. The sample has more than 75,000 clones, around 94% seen once; the top ten hold around 0.41%. The CDR3 contains 14 residues. The V gene's germline CDR1 is MNHNY and CDR2 SVGAGI (reference sequence). Deletions cut 10 bases from V and 0 bases from J, with 15 bases between. The chain combines TRBV6-6 with TRBJ1-1, with D maybe TRBD1 (6 bases). Sequenced input: T cells isolated from PBMCs. The receptor comes from a human donor in good health. CDR3 amino acids: CAIYRDNMNTEAFF. The CDR3 DNA reads TGTGCCATCTACCGGGACAACATGAACACTGAAGCTTTCTTT.